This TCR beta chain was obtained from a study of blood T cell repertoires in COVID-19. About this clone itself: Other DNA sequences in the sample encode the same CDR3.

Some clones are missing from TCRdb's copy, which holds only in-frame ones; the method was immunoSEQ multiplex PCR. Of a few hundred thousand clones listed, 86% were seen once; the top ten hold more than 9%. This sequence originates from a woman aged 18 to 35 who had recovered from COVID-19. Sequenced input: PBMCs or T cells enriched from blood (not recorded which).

The CDR3 region is CAWSVLGEQYF. The CDR3 nucleotides are TGTGCCTGGAGTGTACTCGGGGAGCAGTACTTC. The V call is TRBV30, the J call TRBJ2-7; D is undetermined. The V end was cut by 0 bases, the J end by 7 bases, with 7 bases between. The CDR3 covers 11 residues. Germline assignment: CDR1 GTSNPN and CDR2 SVGIG (reference sequence).